This T cell receptor (beta chain) was captured by sequencing in a study of CD8 T cells in Susac syndrome. RNA amounts of about 0.5 to 1 ug underwent reverse transcription with random hexamers. From the immunoSEQ multiplex PCR reads, TCRdb called clonotypes with MiXCR, one entry per CDR3 protein. The sample carries 100,000 to 150,000 distinct CDR3 sequences, about 94% recorded once. This receptor was obtained from a human donor with multiple sclerosis. Material: CD4+ T cells from PBMCs.

CDR3 nucleotide sequence: TGTGCCAGCAGTTCTAGATGGGCTGAGACCCAGTACTTC. Its protein is CASSSRWAETQYF. The chain joins TRBV6-2 or TRBV6-3 to TRBJ2-5; D is unclear. V was clipped by 4 bases and J by 5 bases, with 11 bases between them. This CDR3 is 13 amino acids long. The germline V gene encodes CDR1 MNHEY and CDR2 SVGEGT.